The T cell receptor (beta chain) described here comes from a study of shared clonotypes between healthy human individuals. CD8 cells regarded as naive lacked CD45RO, were positively chosen for CCR7, and omitted terminally differentiated effector memory CD45RA+ cells. Per sorted-subset replicate PCR, input was roughly 200 ng DNA, representing tens of thousands of T cell genomes. Profiling relied on immunoSEQ multiplex PCR, and the TCRdb table lists in-frame clones only, not all of them. There are about 2 million clones in the sample; approximately 94% occur only once, and around 1.1% lies in the top ten. The CDR3 is made up of 16 amino acids. V trimming: 0 bases; J trimming: 1 base; junction bases outside the gene matches: 4. CDR1 and CDR2 (germline): SGHRS, YFSETQ. This clone is a singleton in its sample. Its specificity is unknown. Study conclusions and caveats: The sole specimen, blood, was sampled, and tissue repertoires likely differ. All-four-donor shared clonotypes had higher generation probabilities than non-shared clonotypes did. Large depth notwithstanding, sorted-subset sequencing proved incomplete by rarefaction.

This clonotype originated in a man between 18 and 29 years old in good health. Specimen: naive CD8+ T cells sorted from blood. The chain uses TRBV5-1 and TRBJ2-1, with 7 bases matching TRBD2. The CDR3 spells CASSLGSRGSYNEQFF. The DNA for the CDR3 is TGCGCCAGCAGCTTGGGTTCGCGGGGGTCCTACAATGAGCAGTTCTTC.